This T cell receptor beta chain was documented in a study of T cells in tuberculosis. Method: immunoSEQ multiplex PCR; TCRdb's copy keeps in-frame clones and lacks some. The sample records about 58,000 clones, approximately 85% being singletons. After thawing and overnight rest, PBMC were stained with GMM-loaded CD1B tetramer, viability dye and anti-CD3 for sorting. The CD1B tetramers carried C32 glucose monomycolate purified from Rhodococcus equi. CDR1 is SQVTM, CDR2 ANQGSEA, per germline. CDR3 length: 12 amino acids. V gave up 3 bases and J gave up 0 bases, with 5 bases separating them. V is TRBV29-1 and J is TRBJ2-5; no clear D gene. The clonotype was recovered from an adult woman with latent tuberculosis. Sequenced material: CD1b-GMM tetramer-negative cells sorted from PBMCs. The CDR3 coding sequence is TGCAGCGTTGAGCAGTACCAAGAGACCCAGTACTTC. Residues: CSVEQYQETQYF.